This TCR beta chain derives from a study of cytomegalovirus exposure and HLA in healthy donors. Study context: Approximately 180 million T cells yielded about 120 million unique TCR beta sequences, as an earlier analysis found. Study-wide points: Evidence from a later analysis indicated that most CMV-associated TCR beta chains looked HLA-restricted. Highly shared sequence variants in one cluster were likely a sequencing artifact. Researchers counted roughly 160 TCR beta chains as cytomegalovirus-associated.

This CDR3 comprises 14 residues. V dropped 3 bases and J dropped 2 bases, with 8 bases sitting between them. Germline loops: CDR1 SGHAT, CDR2 FQNNGV. Turning to this clone: The antigen is not known.

PCR was performed using 60 Vbeta and 13 Jbeta primers. TCRdb's table, derived via immunoSEQ multiplex PCR, lists solely in-frame clones and lacks some. The sample gives about 83,000 clones, 81% of which show up once; 1.5% to 2% is in the top ten. The J gene is TRBJ2-1, the V gene TRBV11-2; a weak D match, TRBD2 (6 bases). The sequenced material came from PBMCs. The origin of this receptor is a woman aged 30 to 39 in good health and CMV-seronegative. The CDR3 loop reads CASSLAGPYNEQFF. The CDR3 region has the DNA TGTGCCAGCAGCTTGGCGGGACCCTACAATGAGCAGTTCTTC.